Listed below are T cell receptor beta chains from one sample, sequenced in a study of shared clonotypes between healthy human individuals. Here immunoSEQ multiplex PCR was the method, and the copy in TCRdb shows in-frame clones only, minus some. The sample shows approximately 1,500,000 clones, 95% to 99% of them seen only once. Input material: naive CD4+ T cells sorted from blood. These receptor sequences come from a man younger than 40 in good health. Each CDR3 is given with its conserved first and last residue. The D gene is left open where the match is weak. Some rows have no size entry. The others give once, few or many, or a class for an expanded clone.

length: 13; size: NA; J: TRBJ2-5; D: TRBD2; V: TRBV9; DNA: TGTGCCAGCAGCGTTACTAGCGGAGAGACCCAGTACTTC; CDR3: CASSVTSGETQYF
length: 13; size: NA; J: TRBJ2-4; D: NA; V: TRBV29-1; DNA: TGCAGCGTCCGGGGGTTTGGCAAAAACATTCAGTACTTC; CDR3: CSVRGFGKNIQYF
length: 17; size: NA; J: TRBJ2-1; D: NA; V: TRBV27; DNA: TGTGCCAGCAGTTATCGCCCCACTGCAATCTCCTACAATGAGCAGTTCTTC; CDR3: CASSYRPTAISYNEQFF
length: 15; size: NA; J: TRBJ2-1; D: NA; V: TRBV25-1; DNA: TGTGCCAGCAGTGATGGCGGGGTTCCCTACAATGAGCAGTTCTTC; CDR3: CASSDGGVPYNEQFF
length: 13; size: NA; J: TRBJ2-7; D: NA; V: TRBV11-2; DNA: TGTGCCAGCAGCTCGGGATCAGCCTTCGAGCAGTACTTC; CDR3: CASSSGSAFEQYF
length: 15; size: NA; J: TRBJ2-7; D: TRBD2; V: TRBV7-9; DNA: TGTGCCAGCAGCTTACTGCTAGCGGGAGTGGATGAGCAGTACTTC; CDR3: CASSLLLAGVDEQYF
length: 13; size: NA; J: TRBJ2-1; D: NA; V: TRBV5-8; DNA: TGTGCCAGCAGCAGCCTCACAGGGTATGAGCAGTTCTTC; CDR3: CASSSLTGYEQFF
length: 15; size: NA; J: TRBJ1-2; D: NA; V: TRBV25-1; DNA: TGTGCCAGCAGTGAATATACGGGTGAAGGCTATGGCTACACCTTC; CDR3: CASSEYTGEGYGYTF
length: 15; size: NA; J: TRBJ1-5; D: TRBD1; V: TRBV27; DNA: TGTGCCAGCAGTGCCAGGACAGGGTGGGATCAGCCCCAGCATTTT; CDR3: CASSARTGWDQPQHF
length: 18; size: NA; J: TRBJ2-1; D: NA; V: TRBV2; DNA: TGTGCCAGCAAGGGACCAGGAGCGGCCGGGAGCTCCTACAATGAGCAGTTCTTC; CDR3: CASKGPGAAGSSYNEQFF
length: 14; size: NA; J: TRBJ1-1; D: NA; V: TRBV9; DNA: TGTGCCAGCAGCGTAGGCGCTATGAACACTGAAGCTTTCTTT; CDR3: CASSVGAMNTEAFF
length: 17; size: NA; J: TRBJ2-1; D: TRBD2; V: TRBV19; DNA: TGTGCCAGTAGTGTCCGACCCAGCGGGATGCCCTACAATGAGCAGTTCTTC; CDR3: CASSVRPSGMPYNEQFF
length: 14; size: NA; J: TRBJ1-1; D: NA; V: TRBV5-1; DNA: TGCGCCAGCAGCTTGGAAGGGTGGTCCACTGAAGCTTTCTTT; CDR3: CASSLEGWSTEAFF
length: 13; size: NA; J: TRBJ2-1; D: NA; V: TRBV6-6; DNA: TGTGCCAGCAGTTACCTGGGGGCCAATGAGCAGTTCTTC; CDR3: CASSYLGANEQFF
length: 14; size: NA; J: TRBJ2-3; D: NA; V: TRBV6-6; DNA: TGTGCCAGCTGCCCCCAGCGGAGCACAGATACGCAGTATTTT; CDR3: CASCPQRSTDTQYF
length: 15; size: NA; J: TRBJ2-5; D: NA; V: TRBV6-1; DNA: TGTGCCAGCAGTGAAGGACGGGTACTAAAAGAGACCCAGTACTTC; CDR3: CASSEGRVLKETQYF
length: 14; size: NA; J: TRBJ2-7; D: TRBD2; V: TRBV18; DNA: TGTGCCAGCTCACTGAGCGGGAGGGCCGCCGAGCAGTACTTC; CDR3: CASSLSGRAAEQYF
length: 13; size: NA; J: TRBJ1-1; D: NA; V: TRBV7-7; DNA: TGTGCCAGCAGCTTTGAGTTGAACACTGAAGCTTTCTTT; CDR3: CASSFELNTEAFF
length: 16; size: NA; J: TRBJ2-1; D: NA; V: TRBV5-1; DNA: TGCGCCAGCAGCTTGCCGTCGAACCCTAGGCCAGCTGAGCAGTTCTTC; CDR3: CASSLPSNPRPAEQFF
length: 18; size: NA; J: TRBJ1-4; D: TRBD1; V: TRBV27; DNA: TGTGCCAGCAGTCCCTATGCCCCCAGGGGGCAAGCTAATGAAAAACTGTTTTTT; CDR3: CASSPYAPRGQANEKLFF
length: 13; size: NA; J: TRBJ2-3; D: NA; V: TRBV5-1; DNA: TGCGCCAGCAGCTTCGAAGGTACAGATACGCAGTATTTT; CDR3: CASSFEGTDTQYF
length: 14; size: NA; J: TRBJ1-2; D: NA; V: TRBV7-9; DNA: TGTGCCAGCAGCTATGAGAACAGGGTTGGGGGCTACACCTTC; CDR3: CASSYENRVGGYTF
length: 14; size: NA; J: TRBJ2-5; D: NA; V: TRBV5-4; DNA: TGTGCCAGCAGCTTGGTGGGGGTAATGGAGACCCAGTACTTC; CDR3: CASSLVGVMETQYF
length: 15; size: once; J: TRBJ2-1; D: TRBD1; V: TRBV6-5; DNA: TGTGCCAGCAGTCGCGCCGGGACAGCTTACAATGAGCAGTTCTTC; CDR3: CASSRAGTAYNEQFF
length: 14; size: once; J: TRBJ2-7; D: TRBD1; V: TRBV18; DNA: TGTGCCAGCTCACCCCTGACAGGGCCCTACGAGCAGTACTTC; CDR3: CASSPLTGPYEQYF
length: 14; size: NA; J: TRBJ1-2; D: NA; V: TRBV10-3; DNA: TGTGCCATCAGTGAGCAGACCGGGTTCGGCGGCTACACCTTC; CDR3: CAISEQTGFGGYTF
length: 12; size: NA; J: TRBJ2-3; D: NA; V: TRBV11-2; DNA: TGTGCCAGCAGCCCGGGACAAGGTACGCAGTATTTT; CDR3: CASSPGQGTQYF
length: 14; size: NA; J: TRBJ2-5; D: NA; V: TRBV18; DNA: TGTGCCAGCTCACCGGAAAGCGGTTGGGAGACCCAGTACTTC; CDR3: CASSPESGWETQYF
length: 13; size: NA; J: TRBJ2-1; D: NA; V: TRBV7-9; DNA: TGTGCCAGCAGCCCCAGGGGAGGTGATGAGCAGTTCTTC; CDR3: CASSPRGGDEQFF
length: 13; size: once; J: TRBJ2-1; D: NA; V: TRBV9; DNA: TGTGCCAGCAGTCCTACTGGCTTTTTAGAGCAGTTCTTC; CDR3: CASSPTGFLEQFF
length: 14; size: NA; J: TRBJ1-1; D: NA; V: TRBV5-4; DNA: TGTGCCAGCAGCTCCCGGCAAGGGTTTACTGAAGCTTTCTTT; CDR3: CASSSRQGFTEAFF
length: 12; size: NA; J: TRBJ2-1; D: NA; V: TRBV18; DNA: TGTGCCAGCTCACCACTCCGGGACGTACCGTTCTTC; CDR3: CASSPLRDVPFF
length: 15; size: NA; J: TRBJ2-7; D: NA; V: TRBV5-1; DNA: TGCGCCAGCAGCTCTACCGGGACGGGGAACTACGAGCAGTACTTC; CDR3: CASSSTGTGNYEQYF
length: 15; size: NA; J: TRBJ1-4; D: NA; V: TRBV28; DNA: TGTGCCAGCAGTTACTCACTCCCTGGGTCTGAAAAACTGTTTTTT; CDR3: CASSYSLPGSEKLFF
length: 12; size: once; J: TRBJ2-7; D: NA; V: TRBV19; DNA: TGTGCCACAGGCGGGAATACCTACGAGCAGTACTTC; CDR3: CATGGNTYEQYF
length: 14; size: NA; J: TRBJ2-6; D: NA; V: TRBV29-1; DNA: TGCAGCGTTGGGCAGATCTCTGGGGCCAACGTCCTGACTTTC; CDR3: CSVGQISGANVLTF
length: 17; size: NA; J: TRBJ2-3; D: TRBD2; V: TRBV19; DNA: TGTGCCAGTAGTATTCGGTCCACTAGCGCCAGCACAGATACGCAGTATTTT; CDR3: CASSIRSTSASTDTQYF
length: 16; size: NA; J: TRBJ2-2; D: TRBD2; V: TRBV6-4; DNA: TGTGCCAGCAGCAACGGACTAGGAACGAACACCGGGGAGCTGTTTTTT; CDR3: CASSNGLGTNTGELFF
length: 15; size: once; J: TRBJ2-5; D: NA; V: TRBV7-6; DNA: TGTGCCAGCAGCCCAGTACTACCCCGGGGGGAGACCCAGTACTTC; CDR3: CASSPVLPRGETQYF
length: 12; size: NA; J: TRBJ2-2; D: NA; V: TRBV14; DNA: TGTGCCAGCAGCATGAGGCCCGGGGAGCTGTTTTTT; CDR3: CASSMRPGELFF
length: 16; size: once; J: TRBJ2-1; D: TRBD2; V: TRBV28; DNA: TGTGCCAGCACCCCTATGGTGGCTAGCGGGAATAATGAGCAGTTCTTC; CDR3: CASTPMVASGNNEQFF
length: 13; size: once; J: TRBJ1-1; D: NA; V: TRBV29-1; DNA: TGCAGCGTGAGACTCTCCACGACCACTGAAGCTTTCTTT; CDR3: CSVRLSTTTEAFF
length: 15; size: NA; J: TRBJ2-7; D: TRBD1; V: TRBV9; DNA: TGTGCCAGCAGCGTAGCTGGCGACAGGGGGCACGAGCAGTACTTC; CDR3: CASSVAGDRGHEQYF
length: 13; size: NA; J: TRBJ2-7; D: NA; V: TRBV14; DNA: TGTGCCAGCAGCCTACGGGGGTGGAACGAGCAGTACTTC; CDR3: CASSLRGWNEQYF
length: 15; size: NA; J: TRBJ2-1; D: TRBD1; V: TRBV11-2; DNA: TGTGCCAGCAGCTTAAGGACAGGGAAATACAATGAGCAGTTCTTC; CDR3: CASSLRTGKYNEQFF
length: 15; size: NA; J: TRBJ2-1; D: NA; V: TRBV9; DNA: TGTGCCAGCAGCAGAGAACCAGGACAGTACAATGAGCAGTTCTTC; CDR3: CASSREPGQYNEQFF
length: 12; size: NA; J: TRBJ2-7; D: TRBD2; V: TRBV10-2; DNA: TGCGCCAGTTGGGGGCTAGCGGGAACCCTGTTCTTC; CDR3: CASWGLAGTLFF
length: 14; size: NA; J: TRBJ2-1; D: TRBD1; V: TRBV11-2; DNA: TGTGCCAGCAGCTTAGGGACAGGGGGCAATGAGCAGTTCTTC; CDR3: CASSLGTGGNEQFF
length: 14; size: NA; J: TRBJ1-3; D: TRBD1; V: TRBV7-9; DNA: TGTGCCAGCAGCGGGACAGGGACGGGAAACACCATATATTTT; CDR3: CASSGTGTGNTIYF
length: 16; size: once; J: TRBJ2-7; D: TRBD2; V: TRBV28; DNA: TGTGCCAGCAGTTCGATCGGGACTAGCGATGCCTACGAGCAGTACTTC; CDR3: CASSSIGTSDAYEQYF
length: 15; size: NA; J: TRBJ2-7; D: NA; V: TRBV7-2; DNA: TGTGCCAGCAGCCCCCTCCCTAGGGGCTCCTACGAGCAGTACTTC; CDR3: CASSPLPRGSYEQYF
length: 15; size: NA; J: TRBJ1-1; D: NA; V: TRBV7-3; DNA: TGTGCCAGCAGCTTAGTGGGGGGTTTCGACACTGAAGCTTTCTTT; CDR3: CASSLVGGFDTEAFF
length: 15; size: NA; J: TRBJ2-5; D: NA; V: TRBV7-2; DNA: TGTGCCAGCAGCGCCGACACCGGGACTGGAGAGACCCAGTACTTC; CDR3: CASSADTGTGETQYF